Listed below are T cell receptor beta chains from one sample, sequenced in a study of identical twins. One entry per CDR3 protein, called by TCRdb with MiXCR from the 5' RACE reads. The table lists 1.5 million or so distinct CDR3 sequences, 25% to 35% of them singletons. The sequenced sample consisted of cord blood. The receptors here all came from a newborn girl in good health. Both conserved end residues are trimmed from each CDR3. Clone size is not always given. Where it is, it says once, few, many or a class for expanded clones.

V: TRBV20-1
J: TRBJ2-7
length: 13
size: few
CDR3: SARDPGRTSYEQY

V: TRBV7-2
J: TRBJ2-3
length: 11
size: .
CDR3: ASSFELADTQY

V: TRBV2
J: TRBJ2-7
length: 12
size: .
CDR3: ATTRTGDSYEQY

V: TRBV12-3/TRBV12-4
J: TRBJ2-5
length: 10
size: few
CDR3: ASSWSVETQY

V: TRBV12-3/TRBV12-4
J: TRBJ2-7
length: 12
size: .
CDR3: ASSFPARTYEQY

V: TRBV15
J: TRBJ1-2
length: 13
size: .
CDR3: ATSRDQGYSYGYT

V: TRBV7-2
J: TRBJ1-1
length: 14
size: .
CDR3: ASSLGTVAMNTEAF

V: TRBV10-3
J: TRBJ2-5
length: 13
size: .
CDR3: ATSVERGVQETQY

V: TRBV7-9
J: TRBJ2-1
length: 9
size: .
CDR3: AGLGLEQQF

V: TRBV28
J: TRBJ2-1
length: 14
size: .
CDR3: ASSRLGLAVYNEQF

V: TRBV4-2
J: TRBJ2-7
length: 13
size: .
CDR3: AINSDLRRAYEQY

V: TRBV24-1
J: TRBJ2-5
length: 12
size: few
CDR3: ATSDFQGKETQY

V: TRBV5-1
J: TRBJ2-7
length: 12
size: many
CDR3: ASRGASGIYEQY

V: TRBV20-1
J: TRBJ2-3
length: 11
size: .
CDR3: GGQGRSTDTQY

V: TRBV12-3/TRBV12-4
J: TRBJ1-1
length: 12
size: .
CDR3: ASKNRGGNTEAF

V: TRBV12-3/TRBV12-4
J: TRBJ2-1
length: 13
size: few
CDR3: ASSLATSTYNEQF

V: TRBV20-1
J: TRBJ2-7
length: 11
size: .
CDR3: SASYSSTYGQY

V: TRBV28
J: TRBJ2-5
length: 14
size: .
CDR3: ASSTLAGATYNEQY

V: TRBV7-9
J: TRBJ2-1
length: 10
size: .
CDR3: ASSLLIHEQF

V: TRBV19
J: TRBJ1-1
length: 11
size: .
CDR3: ASSIGRVTEAF

V: TRBV7-2
J: TRBJ2-7
length: 12
size: .
CDR3: ASSLVSSAYEQY

V: TRBV5-1
J: TRBJ1-1
length: 11
size: few
CDR3: ASSLWDSSEAF

V: TRBV20-1
J: TRBJ1-1
length: 15
size: few
CDR3: SARDRQGARLNTEAF

V: TRBV28
J: TRBJ1-5
length: 11
size: .
CDR3: ASGGTSNQPQH

V: TRBV29-1
J: TRBJ2-1
length: 14
size: few
CDR3: SVEDLDWGSYNEQF

V: TRBV7-9
J: .
length: 14
size: .
CDR3: ASSPPGQGYTYEQY

V: TRBV7-9
J: TRBJ1-6
length: 11
size: few
CDR3: AGHSSYNSPLH

V: TRBV24-1
J: TRBJ1-5
length: 14
size: .
CDR3: ATSDLEVESNQPQH

V: TRBV7-9
J: TRBJ2-3
length: 11
size: .
CDR3: ASSSGLKDTQY

V: TRBV3-1
J: TRBJ2-5
length: 11
size: few
CDR3: ASSHGLPETQY

V: TRBV20-1
J: TRBJ2-3
length: 11
size: .
CDR3: SARGRATDTRY

V: TRBV20-1
J: TRBJ2-1
length: 13
size: .
CDR3: SASSLRGPYNEQF

V: TRBV20-1
J: TRBJ1-5
length: 16
size: few
CDR3: SATNGNRGPYSNQPQH

V: TRBV20-1
J: TRBJ1-1
length: 14
size: once
CDR3: SARDRTASIATEAF

V: TRBV24-1
J: TRBJ2-3
length: 11
size: .
CDR3: ATSALTGDTQY

V: TRBV11-1
J: TRBJ2-1
length: 14
size: .
CDR3: ASSHLGGDSWNEQF

V: TRBV2
J: TRBJ2-7
length: 11
size: .
CDR3: ASRRELNNEQY

V: TRBV24-1
J: TRBJ2-3
length: 11
size: few
CDR3: ATSDRRTDTQY

V: TRBV18
J: TRBJ1-2
length: 12
size: .
CDR3: ASSTDRGNYGYT

V: TRBV7-8
J: TRBJ2-2
length: 14
size: .
CDR3: ASSSGRRTNTGELF

V: TRBV7-9
J: TRBJ1-4
length: 14
size: .
CDR3: ASSSPKSGASEKLF

V: TRBV20-1
J: TRBJ2-1
length: 9
size: .
CDR3: RPAGYNEQF

V: TRBV29-1
J: TRBJ1-1
length: 11
size: many
CDR3: SVEGQLNTEAF

V: TRBV10-3
J: TRBJ2-1
length: 13
size: .
CDR3: AISALSGGPNEQF

V: TRBV10-2
J: TRBJ1-1
length: 12
size: many
CDR3: ASSPPRQNTEAF

V: TRBV20-1
J: TRBJ2-4
length: 13
size: few
CDR3: SAHRGQGSGNIQY

V: TRBV28
J: TRBJ2-7
length: 13
size: .
CDR3: ASRSPLEGSYEQY

V: TRBV9
J: TRBJ2-5
length: 16
size: .
CDR3: ASSVGAKSLRMAETQY

V: TRBV11-2
J: TRBJ1-1
length: 13
size: few
CDR3: ASSTGGLLGTEAF

V: TRBV20-1
J: TRBJ2-7
length: 9
size: many
CDR3: SARASYEQY

V: TRBV12-3/TRBV12-4
J: TRBJ2-5
length: 11
size: .
CDR3: ASSQSSGETQY

V: TRBV6-5
J: TRBJ2-2
length: 14
size: few
CDR3: ASSYSRTRDTGELF

V: TRBV6-2/TRBV6-3
J: TRBJ2-4
length: 19
size: .
CDR3: ASSYRSLAITVAHTKNIQY

V: TRBV20-1
J: TRBJ2-1
length: 13
size: .
CDR3: SAPRRLAGGNEQF

V: TRBV7-2
J: TRBJ2-5
length: 15
size: .
CDR3: ASSFIRPRGHHNEQY

V: TRBV7-9
J: TRBJ1-2
length: 13
size: .
CDR3: ASSDLGLANYGYT

V: TRBV2
J: TRBJ2-5
length: 9
size: many
CDR3: ASSATETQY

V: TRBV20-1
J: TRBJ2-4
length: 11
size: .
CDR3: SAGRGAKNIQY

V: TRBV20-1
J: TRBJ2-5
length: 9
size: .
CDR3: SARIIETQY